This record concerns one TCR beta chain sequence. Antigen: not known. V was trimmed by 3 bases and J by 2 bases, leaving 5 bases between them. CDR3 size: 13 residues. Germline V gene lookup returns CDR1 SGHVS and CDR2 FQNEAQ. The data were taken from a study of radiation and T cells in renal cell carcinoma. Assay: immunoSEQ multiplex PCR; the TCRdb copy retains only in-frame clones and omits some. The sample contains some 120,000 clones, roughly 85% of which appear only once. Study-wide points: In blood, top tumor clones expanded by 2 weeks, shrinking by 4. No pretreatment tumor biopsies were available for baseline clonotypes.

Described time point: baseline pretreatment blood. Treatment: 15 Gy SBRT to primary tumor, nephrectomy 4 weeks later. This renal cell carcinoma was of the clear cell type. This clonotype originated in a woman aged 60-70 years with renal cell carcinoma. The sample was blood, taken from a patient whose treatment included radiotherapy and nephrectomy. This chain connects TRBV7-8 to TRBJ1-5; D unresolved. This CDR3 is CASSLVGNQPQHF. The CDR3 nucleotides read TGTGCCAGCAGCTTGGTGGGCAATCAGCCCCAGCATTTT.